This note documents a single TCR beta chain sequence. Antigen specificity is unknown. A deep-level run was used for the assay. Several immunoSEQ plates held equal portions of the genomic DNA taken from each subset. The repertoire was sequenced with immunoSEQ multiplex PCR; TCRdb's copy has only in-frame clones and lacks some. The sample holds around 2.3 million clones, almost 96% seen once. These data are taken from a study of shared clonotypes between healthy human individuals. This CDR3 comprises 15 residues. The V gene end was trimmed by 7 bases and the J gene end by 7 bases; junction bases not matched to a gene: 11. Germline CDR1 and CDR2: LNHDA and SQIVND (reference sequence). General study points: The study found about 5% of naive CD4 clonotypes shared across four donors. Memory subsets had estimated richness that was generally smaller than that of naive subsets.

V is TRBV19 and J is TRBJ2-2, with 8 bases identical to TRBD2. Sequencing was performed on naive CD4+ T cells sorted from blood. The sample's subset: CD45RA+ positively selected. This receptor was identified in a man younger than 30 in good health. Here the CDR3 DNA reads TGTGCCAGTACCCCCGGGGGGGCGTTACTCGGGGAGCTGTTTTTT. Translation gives CASTPGGALLGELFF.